The 23 T cell receptor beta chains presented below share a single source sample, sequenced in a study of T cell responses to AZD1222 COVID-19 vaccine. Profiling relied on immunoSEQ multiplex PCR, and the TCRdb table lists in-frame clones only, not all of them. This repertoire shows approximately 110,000 clones, around 90% found once; its top ten account for approximately 4.5%. Sample: peripheral blood, taken on day 0 of AZD1222 vaccination. Receptor source: an adult in good health.

The V and J genes are TRBV3-1 (or the pseudogene TRBV3-2) and TRBJ1-2, with D unresolved. CDR1 and CDR2 (germline): LGHDT, YNNKEL (reference sequence). Trimming stripped 7 bases from V and 3 bases from J, with 18 bases between. The CDR3 is made up of 15 amino acids. The CDR3 loop reads CASTPVFGGDYGYTF. The CDR3 DNA reads TGTGCCAGCACCCCAGTCTTTGGCGGGGACTATGGCTACACCTTC.

The chain recombines TRBV30 with TRBJ2-6; possible D gene TRBD1, 5 bases. This CDR3 contains 13 residues. V lost 8 bases and J lost 2, with 10 bases in between. The germline gives CDR1 GTSNPN, CDR2 SVGIG (reference sequence). CDR3 loop: CARSGTGANVLTF. In DNA form, the CDR3 reads TGTGCCCGATCAGGGACTGGGGCCAACGTCCTGACTTTC.

This clone was recorded a few times. The V and J genes are TRBV28 and TRBJ1-5, with 8 bases fitting TRBD1. The CDR3 contains 13 residues. Germline V gene data show CDR1 as MDHEN and CDR2 as SYDVKM. Germline trimming cut 7 bases from V and 4 bases from J; bases unmatched to any gene: 3. CDR3 loop: CASTTGGNQPQHF. CDR3 in DNA: TGTGCCAGCACTACAGGGGGGAATCAGCCCCAGCATTTT. Using reference TRBV28 and TRBJ1-5 for the parts outside the CDR3, the full variable domain is DVKVTQSSRYLVKRTGEKVFLECVQDMDHENMFWYRQDPGLGLRLIYFSYDVKMKEKGDIPEGYSVSREKKERFSLILESASTNQTSMYLCASTTGGNQPQHFGDGTRLSIL.

The rearrangement uses TRBV19 and TRBJ1-6, with D unresolved. Trimming took off 0 bases at V and 7 bases at J, with 16 bases between the two ends. CDR1 and CDR2 from the germline V gene are LNHDA and SQIVND (reference sequence). The CDR3 is made up of 17 amino acids. CDR3 residues: CASSIDSRRASNSPLHF. The DNA of the CDR3 is TGTGCCAGTAGTATAGATTCGCGGAGGGCCTCCAATTCACCCCTCCACTTT.

V is TRBV2 and J is TRBJ1-5; weak D call: TRBD1 (5 bases). The CDR3 extends over 15 amino acids. Germline lookup yields CDR1 SNHLY and CDR2 FYNNEI. Trimming pared 5 bases from V and 2 bases from J, leaving 13 bases between. CDR3 residues: CASSPLGGGNQPQHF. CDR3 DNA: TGTGCCAGCAGTCCTTTGGGGGGGGGCAATCAGCCCCAGCATTTT.

V usage is TRBV11-1 and J usage is TRBJ2-7, with 8 bases aligning to TRBD2. J was trimmed by 1 base and V by 7 bases; bases with no gene match: 9. Germline V CDR1 and CDR2: SGHAT, FQDESV (reference sequence). CDR3 size: 15 residues. The DNA for the CDR3 is TGTGCCAGCACCCTCGAGCGGGGGTTATCCTACGAGCAGTACTTC. Translated, it gives CASTLERGLSYEQYF.

This clone was seen only a few times. The CDR3 reads CASRQGAAEKLFF. CDR3 nucleotide sequence: TGTGCCAGCAGACAAGGGGCCGCAGAGAAACTGTTTTTT. The rearrangement joins TRBV28 to TRBJ1-4, with D tentatively TRBD1 (5 bases). The ends were cut back, 6 bases at V and 11 bases at J, with 16 bases in the middle. Germline-derived CDR1 and CDR2 are MDHEN and SYDVKM. CDR3 length: 13 residues.

V is TRBV5-6 and J is TRBJ2-2; no clear D. V lost 4 bases, J lost 0 bases, and 4 bases lay in between. CDR1 and CDR2 (germline): SGHDT, YYEEEE. The CDR3 runs 13 residues. CDR3 sequence (DNA): TGTGCCAGCAGCCCAGCGAACACCGGGGAGCTGTTTTTT. The encoded protein is CASSPANTGELFF.

The V gene is TRBV6-6, the J gene TRBJ2-5, with 7 bases aligning to TRBD2. CDR1 and CDR2 from the germline V gene are MNHNY and SVGAGI (reference sequence). Germline trimming cut 5 bases from V and 2 bases from J; bases unmatched to any gene: 11. The CDR3 extends over 16 amino acids. The CDR3 is CASSPTSGREQETQYF. CDR3 DNA: TGTGCCAGCAGTCCAACATCGGGGCGGGAGCAAGAGACCCAGTACTTC.

The V call is TRBV5-1, the J call TRBJ1-2; 7 bases match TRBD1. CDR1 SGHRS and CDR2 YFSETQ come from the germline V gene. The trim removed 4 bases at V and 3 bases at J, leaving 3 bases unmatched. CDR3 length: 13 residues. This CDR3 is CASSIGQDYGYTF. The CDR3 region has the DNA TGCGCCAGCAGCATCGGACAGGACTATGGCTACACCTTC.

The V call is TRBV5-1, the J call TRBJ2-6; the match to TRBD1 covers 7 bases. This CDR3 contains 20 residues. Per germline, CDR1 SGHRS and CDR2 YFSETQ. The V and J ends lost 1 base and 1 base, in that order; junction bases with no gene match: 14. Here the CDR3 reads CASSLWPGTAGSSGANVLTF. The CDR3 nucleotides read TGCGCCAGCAGCTTGTGGCCCGGGACAGCCGGCTCTTCTGGGGCCAACGTCCTGACTTTC.

Only one count was recorded for this clone. The rearrangement uses TRBV7-9 and TRBJ2-3; D remains ambiguous. Germline loops: CDR1 SEHNR, CDR2 FQNEAQ (reference sequence). Between the trimmed V and J ends, which lost 1 base and 6 bases, there was a span of 11 bases. The CDR3 runs 14 residues. The CDR3 coding sequence is TGTGCCAGCAGCTTAGGAACTCCCGGGGATACGCAGTATTTT. This sequence encodes CASSLGTPGDTQYF.

There are a few counts of this clone. The chain carries TRBV28 and TRBJ2-7; possibly TRBD1 or TRBD2 for D (6 bases each). Germline V lookup: CDR1 MDHEN, CDR2 SYDVKM. V was pared by 11 bases and J by 2 bases, with 16 bases between. This CDR3 spans 13 amino acids. CDR3 amino acids: CAGGGGQAYEQYF. Here the CDR3 DNA reads TGTGCCGGAGGAGGGGGGCAAGCCTACGAGCAGTACTTC.

V usage is TRBV29-1 and J usage is TRBJ2-5; D possibly corresponds to TRBD1 (7 bases). The germline V gene encodes CDR1 SQVTM and CDR2 ANQGSEA. V dropped 6 bases and J dropped 4 bases, with 12 bases sitting between them. There are 12 residues in the CDR3. The CDR3 is CSVAGQTETQYF. CDR3 DNA: TGCAGCGTCGCGGGACAGACAGAGACCCAGTACTTC.

DNA for the CDR3: TGTGCCAGCAGTAGGGGGTGGATGGCTTTCTTT. Encoded protein: CASSRGWMAFF. The chain recombines TRBV12-3 or TRBV12-4 with TRBJ1-1; TRBD1 is a possible D gene (6 bases). V lost 5 bases, J lost 11 bases, and 12 bases lay in between. The CDR3 runs to 11 residues.

This clone was detected a few times. Additional DNA sequences in this sample encode the identical CDR3. The CDR3 region is CASSLGQDTGELFF. The CDR3 DNA is TGTGCCAGCAGCCTGGGACAGGACACCGGGGAGCTGTTTTTT. The chain recombines TRBV5-4 with TRBJ2-2, with TRBD1 matching over 8 bases. Looked up from germline, CDR1 is SGHNT and CDR2 is YYREEE (reference sequence). Trimming took 4 bases from V and 3 from J; bases not matched to a gene: 2. The CDR3 loop spans 14 amino acids.

The chain employs TRBV18 and TRBJ2-2; 7 bases are shared with TRBD1. The trim removed 8 bases at V and 2 bases at J, leaving 5 bases unmatched. This CDR3 region has 14 residues. Germline V gene lookup returns CDR1 KGHSH and CDR2 LQKENI. CDR3 nucleotides: TGTGCCAGCACAGGGACAGATAACACCGGGGAGCTGTTTTTT. Its translation: CASTGTDNTGELFF.

The table lists this clone with a count of one. The chain recombines TRBV27 with TRBJ1-6; a weak D match, TRBD1 (5 bases). The V end was cut by 5 bases, the J end by 8 bases, with 10 bases between. The CDR3 sequence is 13 residues long. Germline V gene sequence: CDR1 MNHEY, CDR2 SMNVEV (reference sequence). CDR3 sequence: CASSLREYSPLHF. For the CDR3, the DNA is TGTGCCAGCAGTCTCAGGGAGTATTCACCCCTCCACTTT.

This sequence joins TRBV24-1 and TRBJ1-2; no reliable D call. Between the trimmed V and J ends, which lost 3 bases and 7 bases, there was a span of 11 bases. Germline V gene lookup returns CDR1 KGHDR and CDR2 SFDVKD. This CDR3 has 13 amino acids. The DNA for the CDR3 is TGTGCCACCAGTGATCCCTCAAAGGCTGGCTACACCTTC. The encoded protein is CATSDPSKAGYTF.

The rearrangement joins TRBV21-1 to TRBJ1-3; no check of the table's D call, TRBD1, against the DNA was made. TRBV21-1 has pseudogene status. The CDR3 has 14 amino acids. CDR3 sequence reads: CASIRARSGNTIYF. In nucleotides, the CDR3 is TGTGCCAGCATCAGGGCCCGCTCTGGAAACACCATATATTTT.

CDR3 DNA sequence: TGCGCCAGCAGCTCGGGACAGTTGTCCTACGAGCAGTACTTC. Residues: CASSSGQLSYEQYF. The chain combines TRBV5-1 with TRBJ2-7, with 7 nucleotides matching TRBD1. Germline CDR1 reads SGHRS; CDR2 reads YFSETQ. This CDR3 region has 14 residues. V trimming: 3 bases; J trimming: 1 base; junction bases outside the gene matches: 4. Based on the CDR3 plus reference TRBV5-1 and TRBJ2-7, the full variable domain is KAGVTQTPRYLIKTRGQQVTLSCSPISGHRSVSWYQQTPGQGLQFLFEYFSETQRNKGNFPGRFSGRQFSNSRSEMNVSTLELGDSALYLCASSSGQLSYEQYFGPGTRLTVT.

The V call is TRBV5-5, the J call TRBJ1-5; 8 nucleotides line up with TRBD1. V gave up 7 bases and J gave up 5 bases; unmatched junction bases: 8. From germline, CDR1 is SGHKS and CDR2 YYEKEE (reference sequence). This CDR3 is built from 14 residues. Here the CDR3 DNA reads TGTGCCAGCGCCCCCAGGGGGCCCGATCAGCCCCAGCATTTT. This codes for CASAPRGPDQPQHF.

This sequence joins TRBV9 and TRBJ2-3, with D tentatively TRBD2 (7 bases). This CDR3 contains 14 residues. The V gene lost 4 bases and the J gene lost 4 bases, with 13 bases spanning the gap. The V gene's germline CDR1 is SGDLS and CDR2 YYNGEE. The CDR3 nucleotides read TGTGCCAGCAGCCCTAGGGGGGGCCCAGATACGCAGTATTTT. It specifies CASSPRGGPDTQYF.